A selection of T cell receptor beta chains follows, all from one sample in a study of early T cells in non-severe SARS-CoV-2 infection. MiXCR, applied by TCRdb to the 5' RACE reads, yields one record per CDR3 protein. The sample shows some 100,000 distinct CDR3 sequences, over 12% of them seen only once. Sequencing was carried out using whole blood. The origin of the receptors is an adult who was a healthcare worker with PCR-confirmed SARS-CoV-2 infection or an uninfected control (not recorded which). Both conserved end residues are part of each CDR3. The D gene is left open where the match is weak. Size tells how often a clone was seen (once, few, many) or the class of an expanded clone, and some rows leave it out.

j_call,clone_size,d_call,v_call,cdr3_nt,cdr3_aa
TRBJ1-5,few,NA,TRBV7-2,TGTGCCAGCAGCTTAGTATCCAGGAACAATCGTTATAGCAATCAGCCCCAGCATTTT,CASSLVSRNNRYSNQPQHF
TRBJ2-3,NA,TRBD2,TRBV2,TGTGCCAGCAACCCACCTAGCGGAACCGCAGATACGCAGTATTTT,CASNPPSGTADTQYF
TRBJ2-3,many,TRBD2,TRBV3-1,TGTGCCAGCAGCCCCACTAGCGGGGGGACAGATACGCAGTATTTT,CASSPTSGGTDTQYF
TRBJ2-5,NA,TRBD2,TRBV6-2/TRBV6-3,TGTGCCAGCAGTTACGGAGCGGGGGCGTATGAGACCCAGTACTTC,CASSYGAGAYETQYF
TRBJ1-2,NA,NA,TRBV2,TGTGCCAGCAGTGAAGGGCGCAGTAACTATGGCTACACCTTC,CASSEGRSNYGYTF
TRBJ2-5,few,NA,TRBV3-1,TGTGCCAGCAGCCAAGACGGGGTGACGAAGACCCAGTACTTC,CASSQDGVTKTQYF
TRBJ2-3,NA,NA,TRBV15,TGTGCCACCAGCGGAAGACAGGGACTTTACTCTAGCACAGATACGCAGTATTTT,CATSGRQGLYSSTDTQYF
TRBJ2-2,few,TRBD1,TRBV7-3,TGTGCCAGCAGCTTAACCGCGGACAGGGCCGGGGAGCTGTTTTTT,CASSLTADRAGELFF
TRBJ1-5,many,NA,TRBV10-1,TGCGCCAGCAGTGAAGGTTCAGGGAGGAATCAGCCCCAGCATTTT,CASSEGSGRNQPQHF
TRBJ2-3,NA,NA,TRBV11-2,TGTGCCAGCAGCTTTACGAACACAGATACGCAGTATTTT,CASSFTNTDTQYF
TRBJ2-4,few,NA,TRBV6-9,TGTGCCACCATCCTAGAGGACGGGAAACTAGCCAAAAACATTCAGTACTTC,CATILEDGKLAKNIQYF
TRBJ1-4,NA,NA,TRBV5-1,TGCGCCAGCAGCTGGGAAGGACTGGGTGAAAAACTGTTTTTT,CASSWEGLGEKLFF
TRBJ1-5,many,NA,TRBV10-2,TGCGCCAGCAGTGTAGTCACCGATAGCAATCAGCCCCAGCATTTT,CASSVVTDSNQPQHF
TRBJ1-2,NA,NA,TRBV19,TGTGCCAGTAGTGAGCTCCGGAACTATGGCTACACCTTC,CASSELRNYGYTF
TRBJ2-2,many,TRBD1,TRBV6-1,TGTGCCAGCAGTGATTCAGGGGGTCGCACCGGGGAGCTGTTTTTT,CASSDSGGRTGELFF
TRBJ2-1,NA,TRBD2,TRBV7-3,TGTGCCAGCAGCTCTCAACCTAGCGGAAGTACAATGACGCAGTTCTTC,CASSSQPSGSTMTQFF
TRBJ1-1,NA,NA,TRBV13,TGTGCCAGCAGCTTAAAGGGTCCGAACACTGAAGCTTTCTTT,CASSLKGPNTEAFF
TRBJ2-5,NA,NA,TRBV4-1,TGCGCCAGCAGCCAATCGTGGTCGGAGACCCAGTACTTC,CASSQSWSETQYF
TRBJ1-1,NA,NA,TRBV21-1,TGTGCCAGCAGATGGAGTTGGACAGGTGTCATGAACACTGAAGCTTTCTTT,CASRWSWTGVMNTEAFF
TRBJ2-3,NA,TRBD2,TRBV29-1,TGCAGCGTCAGTAGCGGGGGGAGTACAGATACGCAGTATTTT,CSVSSGGSTDTQYF
TRBJ2-3,few,NA,TRBV5-1,TGCGCCAGCAGCTTGGCCTTCACGCGCACAGATACGCAGTATTTT,CASSLAFTRTDTQYF
TRBJ1-1,NA,NA,TRBV14,TGTGCCAGCAGCCGCGGAATTAACACTGAAGCTTTCTTT,CASSRGINTEAFF
TRBJ1-1,NA,TRBD1,TRBV7-9,TGTGCCAGCAGCCCAGAACAGGGGGTGAGAAACACTGAAGCTTTCTTT,CASSPEQGVRNTEAFF
TRBJ2-3,NA,NA,TRBV11-3,TGTGCCAGCAGCTTAACTTATGGGGGATCTAGCACAGATACGCAGTATTTT,CASSLTYGGSSTDTQYF
TRBJ2-3,many,TRBD2,TRBV7-9,TGTGCCAGCAAGGCGGGGGCAGATACGCAGTATTTT,CASKAGADTQYF
TRBJ2-2,NA,NA,TRBV4-2,TGTGCCAGCAGCCAAGATGAGAGCGGGGAGCTGTTTTTT,CASSQDESGELFF
TRBJ1-2,few,TRBD1,TRBV12-3/TRBV12-4,TGTGCCAGCAGTCACCCACGGGACAGCTTATATGGCTACACCTTC,CASSHPRDSLYGYTF
TRBJ2-3,few,TRBD2,TRBV2,TGTGCCAGCAGTGAATTCAGGCCTAGCGGGGGGGCAAGAGATACGCAGTATTTT,CASSEFRPSGGARDTQYF
TRBJ2-2,few,NA,TRBV7-2,TGTGCCAGCAGCTTCGGGGGGCCGGGCACCGGGGAGCTGTTTTTT,CASSFGGPGTGELFF
TRBJ2-3,few,TRBD1,TRBV4-1,TGCGCCAGCAGCCCCCGCCTTTCGGACAGGGGGAATACGCAGTATTTT,CASSPRLSDRGNTQYF
TRBJ2-1,NA,TRBD2,TRBV12-3/TRBV12-4,TGTGCCAGCAGTTCCCGGGCGGGGGGACCCTCCTACAATGAGCAGTTCTTC,CASSSRAGGPSYNEQFF
TRBJ1-2,NA,NA,TRBV28,TGTGCCAGCAGTTTTTCGAGGGGGGCCGTCTATGGCTACACCTTC,CASSFSRGAVYGYTF
TRBJ1-1,few,NA,TRBV3-1,TGTGCCAGCAGCCAGGGAATGGCCACTGAAGCTTTCTTT,CASSQGMATEAFF
TRBJ1-1,few,NA,TRBV6-5,TGTGCCAGCAGTTGGACAGCTCCGATGAACACTGAAGCTTTCTTT,CASSWTAPMNTEAFF
TRBJ2-6,few,NA,TRBV7-6,TGTGCCAGCAGCTTAGACACAGGGAAAGCTGGGGCCAACGTCCTGACTTTC,CASSLDTGKAGANVLTF
TRBJ2-2,NA,NA,TRBV7-8,TGTGCCAGCAGCTCAGCGGGACAGAACACCGGGGAGCTGTTTTTT,CASSSAGQNTGELFF
TRBJ2-1,many,NA,TRBV24-1,TGTGCCACCAGTGATTTGTCTAGTGGTATAGGGCGGCAGTTCTTC,CATSDLSSGIGRQFF
TRBJ2-1,few,NA,TRBV7-3,TGTGCCAGCAGCGCGGGACAGAACTCCTACAATGAGCAGTTCTTC,CASSAGQNSYNEQFF
TRBJ2-1,many,TRBD2,TRBV7-2,TGTGCCAGCAGCTTAGCCCGAGGGACTAGCGGGGGAGGCTCCTACAATGAGCAGTTCTTC,CASSLARGTSGGGSYNEQFF